The 23 T cell receptor beta chains given below trace back to one sample, sequenced in a study of blood T cell repertoires in COVID-19. Generated by immunoSEQ multiplex PCR, the TCRdb table keeps only in-frame clones and is missing some. The repertoire includes about 270,000 clones, 88% of them detected once, and about 4% sits in the top ten. The sample taken for sequencing was peripheral blood. These receptors originate from a man aged 55 to 70 who had recovered from COVID-19.

This chain joins TRBV3-1 (or the pseudogene TRBV3-2) and TRBJ2-6, with 8 bases identical to TRBD1. Germline V gene sequence: CDR1 LGHDT, CDR2 YNNKEL (reference sequence). The V segment lost 3 bases and the J segment 0 bases; nucleotides outside the gene matches: 10. This CDR3 has 19 residues. CDR3 bases: TGTGCCAGCAGCCACCCCCCCGCGGACAGGGCCTCTGGGGCCAACGTCCTGACTTTC. Its translation is CASSHPPADRASGANVLTF.

This chain joins TRBV2 and TRBJ2-5; 14 bases agree with TRBD2. The CDR3 consists of 16 residues. The V and J ends lost 4 bases and 5 bases, in that order; junction bases with no gene match: 6. Germline V lookup: CDR1 SNHLY, CDR2 FYNNEI. The CDR3 reads CASSGGTSGGEETQYF. CDR3 DNA: TGTGCCAGCAGTGGCGGGACTAGCGGGGGAGAGGAGACCCAGTACTTC.

The chain has TRBV27 and TRBJ2-1; D remains ambiguous. The CDR3 has 15 amino acids. Germline V lookup: CDR1 MNHEY, CDR2 SMNVEV (reference sequence). Trimming removed 2 bases from V and 0 bases from J, with 8 bases in between. The CDR3 DNA is TGTGCCAGCAGTTTAATTTTGAGCTCCTACAATGAGCAGTTCTTC. Protein sequence: CASSLILSSYNEQFF.

The chain recombines TRBV29-1 with TRBJ1-1; D perhaps matches TRBD1 (5 bases). V was clipped by 4 bases and J by 2 bases, with 14 bases between them. In germline, CDR1 is SQVTM, CDR2 ANQGSEA. This CDR3 has 14 residues. The chain's CDR3 is CSVGVVQANTEAFF. CDR3 sequence (DNA): TGCAGCGTTGGAGTAGTACAGGCTAACACTGAAGCTTTCTTT.

This clone was detected once. The chain carries TRBV3-1 (or the pseudogene TRBV3-2) and TRBJ2-1, with D possibly being TRBD2 (5 bases). Trimming left V 3 bases short and J 7 bases short, with 16 bases between. CDR3 length: 15 amino acids. In germline, CDR1 is LGHDT, CDR2 YNNKEL (reference sequence). CDR3 sequence reads: CASSQTAGLWNEQFF. The CDR3 DNA follows: TGTGCCAGCAGCCAGACGGCGGGCCTCTGGAATGAGCAGTTCTTC.

This clone was seen just once. J is TRBJ2-7 and V is TRBV5-1, with 7 bases fitting TRBD1. This CDR3 spans 15 amino acids. Trimming at V came to 6 bases and at J to 3 bases, leaving 12 bases not matched to a gene. The V gene's germline CDR1 is SGHRS and CDR2 YFSETQ. The CDR3 is CASTLAAGGYYEQYF. As DNA, the CDR3 is TGCGCCAGCACCCTCGCGGCAGGGGGTTACTACGAGCAGTACTTC.

The chain uses TRBV12-5 and TRBJ1-2, with D possibly matching TRBD1 (6 bases). The CDR3 loop spans 21 amino acids. The ends were cut back, 5 bases at V and 4 bases at J, with 35 bases in the middle. Germline V lookup: CDR1 LGHNT, CDR2 FRNRAP. Written as DNA, the CDR3 is TGTGCTAGTGGTCCCAGTCTCCCTATCCGGGACAAAACTCGATGGGGCTATGGCTACACCTTC. It yields the protein CASGPSLPIRDKTRWGYGYTF.

The chain carries TRBV5-1 and TRBJ1-1, with D possibly being TRBD1 (6 bases). The germline V gene has CDR1 SGHRS and CDR2 YFSETQ. V lost 7 bases, J lost 1 base, and 14 bases lay in between. The CDR3 loop spans 14 amino acids. CDR3 sequence (DNA): TGCGCCAGCCAACGCGAGACAGGGAACACTGAAGCTTTCTTT. It specifies CASQRETGNTEAFF.

The chain couples TRBV10-1 to TRBJ2-2; 10 nucleotides agree with TRBD1. The V gene's germline CDR1 is WNHNN and CDR2 SYGVQD (reference sequence). V gave up 6 bases and J gave up 7 bases; unmatched junction bases: 8. This CDR3 spans 15 amino acids. CDR3 DNA sequence: TGCGCCAGCAGCGCCGACAGGGGGCGGTTCGGGGAGCTGTTTTTT. Translating gives CASSADRGRFGELFF.

The chain carries TRBV11-3 and TRBJ2-2; D perhaps matches TRBD2 (7 bases). V lost 5 bases, J lost 5 bases, and 15 bases lay in between. There are 15 residues in the CDR3. From germline, CDR1 is SGHNT and CDR2 YENEEA. The CDR3 DNA sequence: TGTGCCAGCAGCCGAAGGGGGGGCCAGACCGGGGAGCTGTTTTTT. This gives the protein CASSRRGGQTGELFF.

Worth noting for this clone: One junction end disagrees with the germline gene, perhaps due to a read error. Other DNA sequences in this specimen translate into the identical CDR3. The chain's CDR3 is CASSLAGGKYNEQFF. Here the CDR3 DNA reads TGCGCCAGTAGCTTAGCGGGGGGAAAATACAATGAGCAGTTCTTC. V is TRBV5-1 and J is TRBJ2-1; 10 nucleotides line up with TRBD2. Germline V gene sequence: CDR1 SGHRS, CDR2 YFSETQ. The CDR3 is 15 amino acids.

J is TRBJ1-6 and V is TRBV5-4; D possibly corresponds to TRBD1 (6 bases). Between the trimmed V and J ends, which lost 4 bases and 8 bases, there was a span of 16 bases. Germline CDR1 and CDR2: SGHNT and YYREEE (reference sequence). The CDR3 contains 15 residues. The DNA of the CDR3 is TGTGCCAGCAGCCCGACCGGACAGCTTCATTCACCCCTCCACTTT. It specifies CASSPTGQLHSPLHF.

The sample holds one count of this clone. The chain carries TRBV19 and TRBJ1-1; 9 bases align to TRBD1. The CDR3 is 13 residues long. V shed 9 bases, J shed 5 bases, and the junction held 7 bases outside the gene matches. Germline-derived CDR1 and CDR2 are LNHDA and SQIVND (reference sequence). The CDR3, as DNA: TGTGCCAGCCGGGGGACAGGGTATACTGAAGCTTTCTTT. Encoded protein: CASRGTGYTEAFF.

V usage is TRBV3-1 (or the pseudogene TRBV3-2) and J usage is TRBJ2-7; TRBD1 matches 8 bases. The CDR3 runs to 14 residues. V lost 5 bases and J lost 7; bases outside the gene matches: 10. The V gene's germline CDR1 is LGHDT and CDR2 YNNKEL (reference sequence). This CDR3 is CASSYRQGTREQYF. DNA of the CDR3: TGTGCCAGCAGCTATAGACAGGGGACGCGTGAGCAGTACTTC.

This clone was picked up a small number of times. The gene calls are TRBV3-1 (or the pseudogene TRBV3-2) and TRBJ2-7; 8 nucleotides align to TRBD1. The CDR3 is made up of 13 amino acids. V lost 4 bases to trimming and J lost 6 bases; unmatched junction nucleotides: 5. CDR1 is LGHDT and CDR2 is YNNKEL in the germline V gene (reference sequence). CDR3 protein: CASSPAGTGEQYF. DNA of the CDR3: TGTGCCAGCAGCCCGGCAGGGACAGGCGAGCAGTACTTC.

The CDR3 nucleotides read TGTGCCAGCAGACCGGGACATAATCACGAGCAGTACTTC. As protein: CASRPGHNHEQYF. The gene calls are TRBV12-3 or TRBV12-4 and TRBJ2-7; possible D gene TRBD1, 6 bases. V lost 6 bases and J lost 5, with 14 bases in between. There are 13 residues in the CDR3.

The gene calls are TRBV25-1 and TRBJ2-5; 10 bases are a match to TRBD2. V gave up 6 bases and J gave up 2 bases; unmatched junction bases: 12. This CDR3 has 17 residues. The V gene's germline CDR1 is MGHDK and CDR2 SYGVNS. CDR3 bases: TGTGCCAGCAGCCTCGGAAGCGGGGGGGCTGGTCAAGAGACCCAGTACTTC. Translated, it gives CASSLGSGGAGQETQYF.

V and J are TRBV11-2 and TRBJ1-2; D is perhaps TRBD1 (5 bases). Germline CDR1 reads SGHAT; CDR2 reads FQNNGV. V was cut by 5 bases and J by 8 bases, with 9 bases left in between. This CDR3 region has 11 residues. The CDR3 protein is CASSPGYGYTF. The DNA of the CDR3 is TGTGCCAGCAGCCCAGGGTACGGCTACACCTTC. The full variable domain, completed using reference TRBV11-2 and TRBJ1-2, is EAGVAQSPRYKIIEKRQSVAFWCNPISGHATLYWYQQILGQGPKLLIQFQNNGVVDDSQLPKDRFSAERLKGVDSTLKIQPAKLEDSAVYLCASSPGYGYTFGSGTRLTVV.

This clone turned up a few times. The chain combines TRBV6-5 with TRBJ1-3; 8 nucleotides line up with TRBD1. Trimming cost V 2 bases and J 1 base; bases outside gene matches: 4. The CDR3 runs to 16 residues. Germline V gene sequence: CDR1 MNHEY, CDR2 SVGAGI. CDR3 DNA sequence: TGTGCCAGCAGTTACGGGACAGGCAAGTCTGGAAACACCATATATTTT. Its protein product is CASSYGTGKSGNTIYF.

J is TRBJ1-5 and V is TRBV6-5, with 7 bases matching TRBD1. Trimming at V came to 6 bases and at J to 4 bases, leaving 9 bases not matched to a gene. Germline lookup yields CDR1 MNHEY and CDR2 SVGAGI. The CDR3 has 15 residues. The CDR3 bases are TGTGCCAGCAGCACCACCGGGACAGCTAATCAGCCCCAGCATTTT. Amino acids: CASSTTGTANQPQHF.

J is TRBJ1-4 and V is TRBV18, with 9 bases fitting TRBD1. CDR3 length: 16 residues. Germline V gene data show CDR1 as KGHSH and CDR2 as LQKENI. V dropped 3 bases and J dropped 5; count of bases not matched to a gene: 7. The CDR3 nucleotides read TGTGCCAGCTCACCCGGGACAGGGTGGGGAAATGAAAAACTGTTTTTT. It codes for CASSPGTGWGNEKLFF.

The gene calls are TRBV11-2 and TRBJ2-5; 7 bases match TRBD2. V lost 1 base to trimming and J lost 3 bases; unmatched junction nucleotides: 5. From germline, CDR1 is SGHAT and CDR2 FQNNGV. The length of the CDR3 is 15 residues. CDR3 sequence: CASSLAAGREETQYF. The DNA of the CDR3 is TGTGCCAGCAGCTTAGCAGCGGGGAGGGAAGAGACCCAGTACTTC.

This clone was found once. The J gene is TRBJ2-2, the V gene TRBV5-6; 10 nucleotides match TRBD1. This CDR3 has 16 amino acids. Germline values: CDR1 SGHDT, CDR2 YYEEEE. V dropped 3 bases and J dropped 1; count of bases not matched to a gene: 3. CDR3 sequence reads: CASSSRDRGNTGELFF. The CDR3, as DNA: TGTGCCAGCAGCTCGCGGGACAGGGGGAACACCGGGGAGCTGTTTTTT.